This TCR beta chain was recovered during a study of memory CD4+ T cells and cytomegalovirus serostatus (dated by TCRdb to between 2018 and 2020). Background on the whole study: The roughly 35 healthy Belgian adults in the cohort included 9 who were CMV seropositive and some 25 who were CMV seronegative. To replicate a published TCR-based CMV serostatus classifier, the researchers sequenced the CD4+ memory TCRbeta repertoires of a Belgian cohort whose cytomegalovirus serostatus was known. The paper's findings and limits, for the study overall: Among the 160 or so previously reported CMV-associated TCRbeta sequences, some 67 showed up in the CD4+ memory repertoires, with each one found in between one and five individuals. The results were interpreted as suggesting that the CMV-associated TCR signature is mostly present in the CD4+ memory repertoire. The original-framework classifier achieved a median bootstrapped AUC of approximately 0.96 with a 95% CI of 0.76-1.00 on the Belgian cohort. Only CD4+CD45RO+ memory cells were sequenced, unlike the original study, which covered naive and memory CD4+ and CD8+ populations. CMV serostatus prediction reached a median bootstrapped AUC of around 0.95 with the original framework and 0.85 to 0.91 with a US-trained random forest.

V and J are trimmed by 2 bases and 7 bases, and the gene matches miss 8 bases of the junction. CDR1 and CDR2 are drawn from the germline V gene (reference sequence): MNHEY, SMNVEV. Including cysteine and phenylalanine, the CDR3 has 15 amino acids. Only the CDR3 region is kept as DNA, spanning 45 bases read in frame from base 1. Single viable CD3+CD4+CD8-CD45RO+ cells were sorted as memory CD4+ T cells on a FACSAria II. CMV serostatus was determined with a Roche Elecsys assay detecting serum IgG against CMV pp150, pp28, p38 and p52. After the samples were thawed, total CD4+ T cells were enriched through positive selection using CD4 magnetic microbeads. Samples originated from another study that specifically interrogated the CD4+ T cell memory repertoire. Peripheral blood mononuclear cells were isolated and cryopreserved according to standard operating procedures, and serum was kept at -80 degrees C. The staining used CD3-PerCP (BW264/56), CD4-APC (RPA-T4), CD45RO-PE (UCHT1) and CD8-Pacific Orange (3B5) antibodies, and Sytox blue was used to exclude non-viable cells.

As regards this clone: Its recognized antigen is unknown. No much larger clonotype is one base removed from it; base qualities were not supplied.

Genomic DNA was extracted from sorted cells with the Quick-DNA Microprep Kit. Amplification of TCRbeta DNA was done with the immunoSEQ hsTCRbeta kit, following the protocol from the manufacturer. TCRbeta libraries were sequenced on an Illumina MiSeq instrument. The paper's processing steps were these. Following removal of out-of-frame sequences, roughly 2 million distinct TCRbeta sequences were retained, with an average of roughly 70,000 per individual. Each individual was scored using the number of 164 previously reported CMV-associated TCRbeta sequences that the individual carried and the total number of productive distinct TCRbeta sequences. A beta-binomial model was reimplemented in Python, and random forests from scikit-learn, run with default parameters, were trained on data from the US cohort. On the Belgian cohort, classifier performance was reported as the median AUC, along with percentile confidence intervals, across 10,000 bootstrap iterations. TCRdb took over this immuneACCESS table, retaining in-frame rearrangements with V and J assigned. Such tables are incomplete; in checked studies, under half of the missing clones stem from an unresolved V gene, and the remainder is unexplained. D and trimming were read from the DNA, whereas the V and J calls and clone size are those reported in that table. The sample table lists 35,000 to 50,000 clones, over 65% of them with a count of one. Roughly 6.5% of the sample lies in the top ten.

Sequenced material: memory CD4+ T cells from blood. Recombination linked TRBV27 to TRBJ1-5; the junction holds 7 bases that match TRBD1. The clonotype was recovered from an adult in good health and CMV-seronegative. DNA sequence: TGTGCCAGCAGTTTAACCCGGGACAGTCCCCAGCCCCAGCATTTT. This is translated as CASSLTRDSPQPQHF.